Shown below are 15 T cell receptor beta chains from a single sample sequenced in a study of glioma-infiltrating T cells after dendritic cell vaccination. Profiling relied on immunoSEQ multiplex PCR, and the TCRdb table lists in-frame clones only, not all of them. The data contain about 82,000 clones, over 85% of them singletons. Here the sequenced sample was blood, taken before dendritic cell vaccination. The receptors stem from a human donor with glioblastoma.

This rearrangement joins TRBV11-3 to TRBJ1-3; no reliable D call. The CDR3 spans 15 residues. Germline lookup yields CDR1 SGHNT and CDR2 YENEEA. V lost 0 bases to trimming and J lost 0 bases, with 6 bases between them. As DNA, the CDR3 is TGTGCCAGCAGCTTAGAAAGCTACTCTGGAAACACCATATATTTT. This codes for CASSLESYSGNTIYF. Using reference TRBV11-3 and TRBJ1-3 for the parts outside the CDR3, the full variable domain is EAGVVQSPRYKIIEKKQPVAFWCNPISGHNTLYWYLQNLGQGPELLIRYENEEAVDDSQLPKDRFSAERLKGVDSTLKIQPAELGDSAVYLCASSLESYSGNTIYFGEGSWLTVV.

This chain links TRBV5-1 with TRBJ1-4; 8 bases map to TRBD1. The CDR3 covers 14 residues. Germline CDR1 SGHRS, CDR2 YFSETQ. V was clipped by 4 bases and J by 8 bases; unmatched bases: 7. The DNA for the CDR3 is TGCGCCAGCAGCGCCGGGACAGGTGACGAAAAACTGTTTTTT. It translates to CASSAGTGDEKLFF.

The gene calls are TRBV27 and TRBJ2-3; tentatively, D is TRBD2 (6 bases). CDR1 and CDR2 from the germline V gene are MNHEY and SMNVEV (reference sequence). CDR3 length: 13 residues. Trimming cost V 3 bases and J 6 bases, with 10 bases left between them. The DNA of the CDR3 is TGTGCCAGCAGTTTCGATGGGGGGGATACGCAGTATTTT. This translates into CASSFDGGDTQYF.

This clone has a single count. The gene calls are TRBV27 and TRBJ1-1, with 7 nucleotides matching TRBD1. V shed 5 bases, J shed 7 bases, and the junction held 10 bases outside the gene matches. This CDR3 has 14 residues. CDR1 MNHEY and CDR2 SMNVEV come from the germline V gene (reference sequence). For the CDR3, the DNA is TGTGCCAGCAGTCTCCAAACAGGGGTGGTTGAAGCTTTCTTT. Amino acid sequence: CASSLQTGVVEAFF.

The gene calls are TRBV7-8 and TRBJ1-5; 8 bases line up with TRBD1. This CDR3 has 15 amino acids. Looked up from germline, CDR1 is SGHVS and CDR2 is FQNEAQ. V gave up 1 base and J gave up 4 bases; unmatched junction bases: 3. The CDR3 here is CASSLGQGANQPQHF. CDR3 bases: TGTGCCAGCAGCTTAGGGCAGGGGGCTAATCAGCCCCAGCATTTT.

The rearrangement links TRBV2 to TRBJ1-3; D gene unclear. The V gene's germline CDR1 is SNHLY and CDR2 FYNNEI. This CDR3 contains 13 residues. V lost 7 bases and J 0 bases, leaving 7 bases between the germline ends. CDR3 sequence: CASIGSSGNTIYF. DNA for the CDR3: TGTGCCAGCATAGGGAGCTCTGGAAACACCATATATTTT.

V is TRBV2 and J is TRBJ1-4; perhaps TRBD1 as D (6 bases). Germline assignment: CDR1 SNHLY and CDR2 FYNNEI. The CDR3 has 14 amino acids. The V gene lost 3 bases and the J gene lost 8 bases, with 13 bases spanning the gap. CDR3 nucleotide sequence: TGTGCCAGCAGTGAGGGACACCCGGGGGAAAAACTGTTTTTT. This encodes CASSEGHPGEKLFF.

The chain employs TRBV5-1 and TRBJ1-1, with D unclear. Per germline, CDR1 SGHRS and CDR2 YFSETQ. The CDR3 runs to 13 residues. V was clipped by 5 bases and J by 2 bases, with 10 bases between them. CDR3 sequence (DNA): TGCGCCAGCAGTCCGGTCTTAAACACTGAAGCTTTCTTT. This codes for CASSPVLNTEAFF.

The V and J genes are TRBV21-1 and TRBJ2-4; the table gives TRBD2 as D, unverified against the DNA. TRBV21-1 is noted as a pseudogene. The CDR3 has 18 amino acids. Here the CDR3 reads CASSKVNSGRKAKNIQYF. In DNA, the CDR3 is TGTGCCAGCAGCAAAGTAAATAGCGGGAGGAAAGCCAAAAACATTCAGTACTTC.

This rearrangement joins TRBV29-1 to TRBJ1-1, with D perhaps TRBD1 (5 bases). The V gene's germline CDR1 is SQVTM and CDR2 ANQGSEA. The CDR3 extends over 16 amino acids. The ends were cut back, 2 bases at V and 5 bases at J, with 21 bases in the middle. CDR3 protein: CSVESGGWALGTEAFF. The CDR3 bases are TGCAGCGTTGAATCGGGGGGTTGGGCTTTAGGAACTGAAGCTTTCTTT.

The V and J genes are TRBV19 and TRBJ2-5, with D perhaps matching TRBD1 (6 bases). This CDR3 spans 14 amino acids. Germline CDR1 and CDR2: LNHDA and SQIVND (reference sequence). With 0 bases removed from V and 5 bases from J, the gap between germline ends came to 10 bases. Here the CDR3 reads CASSIDQGFETQYF. The CDR3 region has the DNA TGTGCCAGTAGTATAGACCAGGGGTTTGAGACCCAGTACTTC.

This rearrangement joins TRBV27 to TRBJ2-1, with D perhaps matching TRBD2 (6 bases). Per the germline V gene, CDR1 is MNHEY and CDR2 is SMNVEV (reference sequence). There are 15 residues in the CDR3. The V and J ends lost 4 bases and 0 bases respectively, with 10 bases between them. CDR3 nucleotide sequence: TGTGCCAGCAGTTACTTCGGGGGCTCCTACAATGAGCAGTTCTTC. Protein: CASSYFGGSYNEQFF.

This clone has a handful of counts. The rearrangement uses TRBV6-5 and TRBJ2-2, with 8 nucleotides matching TRBD2. This CDR3 has 15 residues. Trimming removed 5 bases from V and 6 bases from J; junction bases left unmatched: 8. Looked up from germline, CDR1 is MNHEY and CDR2 is SVGAGI. This CDR3 is CASSPTPGGAGELFF. CDR3 nucleotide sequence: TGTGCCAGCAGTCCGACCCCCGGGGGGGCCGGGGAGCTGTTTTTT.

The chain links TRBV5-5 to TRBJ2-4, with D possibly matching TRBD2 (6 bases). This CDR3 contains 16 residues. The V and J ends lost 3 bases and 0 bases respectively, with 13 bases between them. Germline lookup yields CDR1 SGHKS and CDR2 YYEKEE (reference sequence). The CDR3 DNA sequence: TGTGCCAGCAGCTGGGTCGGGGGAGTAGCCAAAAACATTCAGTACTTC. Translation: CASSWVGGVAKNIQYF.

The rearrangement links TRBV7-2 to TRBJ2-1, with a possible D match to TRBD1 (6 bases). In germline, CDR1 is SGHTA, CDR2 FQGNSA. The V and J ends lost 1 base and 2 bases respectively, with 9 bases between them. The CDR3 has 15 residues. The CDR3 coding sequence is TGTGCCAGCAGCTTAGGCAGGGGAACCTACAATGAGCAGTTCTTC. Its protein is CASSLGRGTYNEQFF.